The clone carrying this TCR beta chain was observed many times. The data originate from a study of identical twins. One entry per CDR3 protein, called by TCRdb with MiXCR from the 5' RACE reads. Here the sample spans 350,000 or so distinct CDR3 sequences, approximately 8.7% being singletons. The CDR3 covers 13 residues. V was pared by 6 bases and J by 5 bases, with 11 bases between. Germline V gene sequence: CDR1 MNHEY, CDR2 SVGAGI. Sequenced material: naive T cells sorted from blood. The sequence came from a woman aged 45-65 years in good health. The chain links TRBV6-5 to TRBJ2-1; D may be TRBD1 or TRBD2 (5 bases each). The CDR3 here is CASRKGTDNEQFF. Here the CDR3 DNA reads TGTGCCAGCAGAAAAGGGACCGACAATGAGCAGTTCTTC.